Below, 12 T cell receptor beta chains from the same sample are listed, as sequenced in a study of early T cells in non-severe SARS-CoV-2 infection. A single record per CDR3 protein comes from TCRdb applying MiXCR to the 5' RACE reads. The data contain approximately 97,000 distinct CDR3 sequences, about 12% of them seen just once; the ten biggest clones take up about 6%. The sample taken for sequencing was whole blood. The receptor source for this set is an adult who was a healthcare worker with PCR-confirmed SARS-CoV-2 infection or an uninfected control (not recorded which).

This clonotype was detected only a few times. The rearrangement joins TRBV5-1 to TRBJ2-3; no definite D call. Germline-derived CDR1 and CDR2 are SGHRS and YFSETQ. V shed 0 bases and J shed 0 bases, with 8 bases lying between them. The CDR3 covers 15 residues. CDR3 sequence (DNA): TGCGCCAGCAGCTTGGTGGCGGCTAGCACAGATACGCAGTATTTT. It specifies CASSLVAASTDTQYF.

Ten or more counts support this clonotype. The chain uses TRBV12-3 or TRBV12-4 and TRBJ1-2, with D possibly matching TRBD1 (6 bases). CDR3 length: 14 amino acids. V lost 6 bases and J 5 bases, leaving 16 bases between the germline ends. CDR3 sequence: CASSLGGRGYGYTF. CDR3 bases: TGTGCCAGCAGCCTAGGGGGGCGCGGGTATGGCTACACCTTC.

V and J are TRBV4-1 and TRBJ1-4, with D possibly TRBD1 on 5 matching bases. Germline assignment: CDR1 MGHRA and CDR2 YSYEKL. V lost 1 base, J lost 6 bases, and 12 bases lay in between. CDR3 size: 15 residues. In DNA, the CDR3 is TGCGCCAGCAGCCAAGCCCCCAGGGCGGATGAAAAACTGTTTTTT. Translated, it gives CASSQAPRADEKLFF.

This clonotype occurred many times. This chain links TRBV14 with TRBJ2-3; D remains ambiguous. Trimming cost V 0 bases and J 7 bases, with 8 bases left between them. Germline CDR1 is SGHDN and CDR2 is FVKESK. The CDR3 contains 13 residues. The CDR3 DNA reads TGTGCCAGCAGCCAAGATTATCCCAATACGCAGTATTTT. Its translation: CASSQDYPNTQYF. The full variable domain, its missing parts supplied by reference TRBV14 and TRBJ2-3, is EAGVTQFPSHSVIEKGQTVTLRCDPISGHDNLYWYRRVMGKEIKFLLHFVKESKQDESGMPNNRFLAERTGGTYSTLKVQPAELEDSGVYFCASSQDYPNTQYFGPGTRLTVL.

At least ten counts were recorded for this clonotype. The chain carries TRBV20-1 and TRBJ2-7; D is unclear. In germline, CDR1 is DFQATT, CDR2 SNEGSKA (reference sequence). This CDR3 has 11 amino acids. The V end lost 7 bases, the J end lost 3 bases, and 10 bases lay between the germline ends. The CDR3 here is CSVSDGYEQYF. CDR3 nucleotide sequence: TGCAGTGTTTCGGACGGCTACGAGCAGTACTTC.

J is TRBJ2-5 and V is TRBV11-2; 8 nucleotides match TRBD2. The CDR3 consists of 14 residues. J was trimmed by 3 bases and V by 3 bases; bases with no gene match: 3. CDR1 and CDR2 from the germline V gene are SGHAT and FQNNGV. In DNA, the CDR3 is TGTGCCAGCAGCTTCATACTAGCGGAAGAGACCCAGTACTTC. Residues: CASSFILAEETQYF. The full variable domain, rest sourced from reference TRBV11-2 and TRBJ2-5, is EAGVAQSPRYKIIEKRQSVAFWCNPISGHATLYWYQQILGQGPKLLIQFQNNGVVDDSQLPKDRFSAERLKGVDSTLKIQPAKLEDSAVYLCASSFILAEETQYFGPGTRLLVL.

The chain carries TRBV7-9 and TRBJ2-7, with D possibly TRBD1 on 6 matching bases. The CDR3 extends over 19 amino acids. The V gene's germline CDR1 is SEHNR and CDR2 FQNEAQ (reference sequence). Between the trimmed V and J ends, which lost 4 bases and 3 bases, there was a span of 28 bases. CDR3 residues: CASSYPLLTQGPRVYEQYF. CDR3 DNA sequence: TGTGCCAGCAGCTACCCGTTACTAACACAGGGTCCTAGAGTCTACGAGCAGTACTTC.

In this sample, this clonotype turned up a few times. The rearrangement links TRBV12-3 or TRBV12-4 to TRBJ2-1; D possibly corresponds to TRBD2 (6 bases). V lost 1 base, J lost 4 bases, and 11 bases lay in between. CDR3 length: 15 residues. CDR3 coding DNA: TGTGCCAGCAGTTTAGGTCTAGCGCTTTACAATGAGCAGTTCTTC. Its translation is CASSLGLALYNEQFF.

This clonotype has a count of ten or more. The chain has TRBV5-1 and TRBJ2-3; tentatively, D is TRBD2 (5 bases). V was clipped by 4 bases and J by 2 bases, with 17 bases between them. Looked up from germline, CDR1 is SGHRS and CDR2 is YFSETQ. CDR3 length: 16 amino acids. The CDR3 DNA follows: TGCGCCAGCAGCAACCAGAGGGTAATTCACACAGATACGCAGTATTTT. Amino acids: CASSNQRVIHTDTQYF.

There are many counts of this clonotype. This rearrangement joins TRBV28 to TRBJ2-1; perhaps TRBD1 as D (6 bases). Germline values: CDR1 MDHEN, CDR2 SYDVKM. The CDR3 spans 15 residues. Between the trimmed V and J ends, which lost 4 bases and 12 bases, there was a span of 22 bases. CDR3 nucleotide sequence: TGTGCCAGCAGTTCCCGTCGGGACACTAACGAACGGCAGTTCTTC. This encodes CASSSRRDTNERQFF.

This rearrangement joins TRBV27 to TRBJ1-5, with TRBD1 matching over 12 bases. The junction had 6 bases not matched to a gene; V was cut back by 3 bases and J by 9 bases. Germline values: CDR1 MNHEY, CDR2 SMNVEV (reference sequence). CDR3 length: 15 residues. The CDR3 sequence is CASSFSGTGGRPQHF. CDR3 nucleotides: TGTGCCAGCAGTTTTTCCGGGACAGGGGGCAGGCCCCAGCATTTT.

The chain recombines TRBV6-2 or TRBV6-3 with TRBJ2-1, with D uncertain. Germline V gene data show CDR1 as MNHEY and CDR2 as SVGEGT. The V end was cut by 2 bases, the J end by 4 bases, with 9 bases between. CDR3 size: 14 residues. The CDR3 region is CASSYVRLYNEQFF. The CDR3 DNA sequence: TGTGCCAGCAGTTACGTCCGGCTATACAATGAGCAGTTCTTC.